This TCR beta chain originates from a study of T-cell reconstitution after alpha-beta-depleted transplantation in children. Preparing the TCRbeta library involved the use of unique molecular identifiers. TCRdb fed the PCR reads into MiXCR, producing one record per CDR3 protein. This repertoire shows roughly 280,000 distinct CDR3 sequences, around a tenth found once; its top ten account for 23%. General observations from the study: From surviving recipient T cells and thymic progenitors came the high day-60 TCRbeta diversity observed in some patients.

The length of the CDR3 is 16 residues. Trimming cost V 7 bases and J 3 bases, with 20 bases left between them. There are many counts of this clonotype. Its antigen is unknown. Sample: peripheral blood, taken 180 days after TCRalphabeta/CD19-depleted stem cell transplant. The receptor was isolated from a male patient aged 2 to 9 who had a stem cell transplant for chronic granulomatous disease, so the T cells may come from the graft donor. This chain connects TRBV12-3 or TRBV12-4 to TRBJ2-3; a possible D gene is TRBD1 (5 bases). CDR3 sequence: CASNVGHWMRTDTQYF. CDR3 nucleotide sequence: TGTGCCAGCAACGTCGGACACTGGATGCGGACAGATACGCAGTATTTT.